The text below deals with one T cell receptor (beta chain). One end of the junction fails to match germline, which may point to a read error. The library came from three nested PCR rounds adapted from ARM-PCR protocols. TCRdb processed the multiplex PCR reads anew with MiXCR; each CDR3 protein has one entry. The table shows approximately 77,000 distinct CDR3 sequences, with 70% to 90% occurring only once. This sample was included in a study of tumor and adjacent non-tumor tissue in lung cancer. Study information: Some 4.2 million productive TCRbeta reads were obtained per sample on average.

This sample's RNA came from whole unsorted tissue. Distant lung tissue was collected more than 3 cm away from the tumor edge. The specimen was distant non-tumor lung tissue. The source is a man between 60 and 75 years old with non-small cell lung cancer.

The CDR3 coding sequence is TGTGCCAGCAGTGCCCTCGGGACTGGGAGCAATAAGCCCCAGCATTTT. Translated, it gives CASSALGTGSNKPQHF. The chain recombines TRBV12-3 or TRBV12-4 with TRBJ1-5; tentatively, D is TRBD1 (5 bases). There are 16 residues in the CDR3.